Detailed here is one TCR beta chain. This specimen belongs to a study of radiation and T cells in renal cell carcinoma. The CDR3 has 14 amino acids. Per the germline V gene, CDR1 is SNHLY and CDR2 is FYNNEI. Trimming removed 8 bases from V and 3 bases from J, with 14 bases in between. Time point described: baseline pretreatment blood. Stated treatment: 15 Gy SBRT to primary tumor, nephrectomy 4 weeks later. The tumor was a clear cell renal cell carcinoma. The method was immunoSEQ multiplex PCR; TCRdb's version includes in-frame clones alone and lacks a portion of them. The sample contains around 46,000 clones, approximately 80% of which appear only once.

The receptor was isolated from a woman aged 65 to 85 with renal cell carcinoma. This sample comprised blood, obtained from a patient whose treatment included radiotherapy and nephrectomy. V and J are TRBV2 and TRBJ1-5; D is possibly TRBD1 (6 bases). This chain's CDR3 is CASSMDRVNQPQHF. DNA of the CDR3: TGTGCCAGCTCTATGGACAGAGTCAATCAGCCCCAGCATTTT. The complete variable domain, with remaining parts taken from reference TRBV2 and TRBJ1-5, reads EPEVTQTPSHQVTQMGQEVILRCVPISNHLYFYWYRQILGQKVEFLVSFYNNEISEKSEIFDDQFSVERPDGSNFTLKIRSTKLEDSAMYFCASSMDRVNQPQHFGDGTRLSIL.